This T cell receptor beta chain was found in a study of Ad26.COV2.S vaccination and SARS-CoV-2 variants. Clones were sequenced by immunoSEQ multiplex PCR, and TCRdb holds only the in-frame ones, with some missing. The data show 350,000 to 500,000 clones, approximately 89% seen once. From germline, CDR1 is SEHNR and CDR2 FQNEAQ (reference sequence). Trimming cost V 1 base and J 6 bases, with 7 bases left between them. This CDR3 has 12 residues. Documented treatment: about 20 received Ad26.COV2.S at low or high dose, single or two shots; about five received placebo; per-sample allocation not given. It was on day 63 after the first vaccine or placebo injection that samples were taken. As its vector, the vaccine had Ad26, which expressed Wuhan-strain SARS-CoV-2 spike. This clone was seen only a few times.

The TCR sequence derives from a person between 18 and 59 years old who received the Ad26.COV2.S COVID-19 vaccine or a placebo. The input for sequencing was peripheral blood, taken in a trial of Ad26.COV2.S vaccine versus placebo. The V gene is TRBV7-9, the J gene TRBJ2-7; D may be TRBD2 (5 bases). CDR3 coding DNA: TGTGCCAGCAGCTTAGGGAGCGGCGAGCAGTACGTC. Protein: CASSLGSGEQYV.